The 21 T cell receptor beta chains below all came from one sample that was sequenced in a study of cytomegalovirus exposure and HLA in healthy donors. Primers: 60 Vbeta forward and 13 Jbeta reverse. Only in-frame clones appear in the TCRdb table, and some are missing; sequencing was by immunoSEQ multiplex PCR. The sample lists 150,000 to 180,000 clones; 70% to 85% were seen once. Sequenced input: PBMCs. Receptors were obtained from a man in his thirties or forties in good health and CMV-seronegative.

The rearrangement joins TRBV19 to TRBJ1-2, with TRBD1 identical over 7 bases. J lost 4 bases, V lost 5 bases, and 10 bases had no gene match. CDR3 length equals 15 residues. Germline lookup yields CDR1 LNHDA and CDR2 SQIVND (reference sequence). DNA for the CDR3: TGTGCCAGTAGTGAGCAAAGGACAGGAGGCTATGGCTACACCTTC. Protein product: CASSEQRTGGYGYTF.

This chain links TRBV6-1 with TRBJ1-5; perhaps TRBD1 as D (5 bases). The CDR3 runs to 15 residues. V was clipped by 8 bases and J by 0 bases, with 14 bases between them. Germline CDR1 and CDR2: MNHNS and SASEGT. CDR3 loop: CASRGGAYSNQPQHF. CDR3 sequence (DNA): TGTGCCAGCCGGGGGGGAGCTTATAGCAATCAGCCCCAGCATTTT.

This rearrangement joins TRBV28 to TRBJ2-7; perhaps TRBD2 as D (6 bases). The CDR3 length is 13 residues. Per germline, CDR1 MDHEN and CDR2 SYDVKM. The V gene lost 5 bases and the J gene lost 1 base, with 9 bases spanning the gap. CDR3 loop: CASSPGLSYEQYF. Here the CDR3 DNA reads TGTGCCAGCAGTCCGGGACTTTCCTACGAGCAGTACTTC. Variable domain in full (rest from reference TRBV28 and TRBJ2-7): DVKVTQSSRYLVKRTGEKVFLECVQDMDHENMFWYRQDPGLGLRLIYFSYDVKMKEKGDIPEGYSVSREKKERFSLILESASTNQTSMYLCASSPGLSYEQYFGPGTRLTVT.

The chain joins TRBV4-2 to TRBJ2-5; unclear D gene. There are 16 residues in the CDR3. Germline V gene lookup returns CDR1 LGHNA and CDR2 YNFKEQ. V was pared by 4 bases and J by 3 bases, with 18 bases between. The CDR3 DNA reads TGTGCCAGCAGCCCCGTAGGCAGCGAGGTGAAAGAGACCCAGTACTTC. This encodes CASSPVGSEVKETQYF.

The chain has TRBV15 and TRBJ1-2; no clear D gene. The germline V gene has CDR1 LNHNV and CDR2 YYDKDF (reference sequence). The CDR3 is made up of 16 amino acids. Trimming shortened V by 3 bases and J by 6 bases, and 20 bases separated the two germline ends. The CDR3 loop reads CATSRELAPSEDGYTF. DNA for the CDR3: TGTGCCACCAGCAGGGAGTTGGCCCCTTCTGAGGATGGCTACACCTTC.

The chain has TRBV18 and TRBJ2-7; D is possibly TRBD1 (6 bases). Germline V gene data show CDR1 as KGHSH and CDR2 as LQKENI. The CDR3 covers 12 residues. Trimming removed 3 bases at V and 3 bases at J, with 6 bases between. The CDR3 here is CASSPDSYEQYF. CDR3 DNA sequence: TGTGCCAGCTCACCGGACAGCTACGAGCAGTACTTC. The full variable domain, in which reference TRBV18 and TRBJ2-7 provide the parts outside the CDR3, is NAGVMQNPRHLVRRRGQEARLRCSPMKGHSHVYWYRQLPEEGLKFMVYLQKENIIDESGMPKERFSAEFPKEGPSILRIQQVVRGDSAAYFCASSPDSYEQYFGPGTRLTVT.

The rearrangement links TRBV5-1 to TRBJ1-1; possibly TRBD1 for D (6 bases). The ends were cut back, 0 bases at V and 7 bases at J, with 16 bases in the middle. Germline V gene lookup returns CDR1 SGHRS and CDR2 YFSETQ. The CDR3 sequence is 15 residues long. CDR3 loop: CASSLDSGTSGEAFF. CDR3 bases: TGCGCCAGCAGCTTGGATAGCGGGACATCGGGTGAAGCTTTCTTT. Variable domain in full (rest from reference TRBV5-1 and TRBJ1-1): KAGVTQTPRYLIKTRGQQVTLSCSPISGHRSVSWYQQTPGQGLQFLFEYFSETQRNKGNFPGRFSGRQFSNSRSEMNVSTLELGDSALYLCASSLDSGTSGEAFFGQGTRLTVV.

The V gene is TRBV7-2, the J gene TRBJ1-5, with TRBD1 matching over 9 bases. The V gene end was trimmed by 5 bases and the J gene end by 4 bases; junction bases not matched to a gene: 6. Germline V gene lookup returns CDR1 SGHTA and CDR2 FQGNSA. This CDR3 has 15 amino acids. The CDR3 loop reads CASSADRGINQPQHF. DNA of the CDR3: TGTGCCAGCAGCGCTGACAGGGGGATAAATCAGCCCCAGCATTTT.

The chain combines TRBV18 with TRBJ1-5; weak D call: TRBD1 (6 bases). V dropped 3 bases and J dropped 1 base, with 13 bases sitting between them. Germline loops: CDR1 KGHSH, CDR2 LQKENI. The length of the CDR3 is 16 residues. The CDR3 nucleotides read TGTGCCAGCTCACCGGTCTCAGGGGTAAGCAATCAGCCCCAGCATTTT. Translating gives CASSPVSGVSNQPQHF.

This clone turned up a few times. The chain uses TRBV5-6 and TRBJ2-5, with 7 positions matching TRBD1. V lost 4 bases to trimming and J lost 4 bases; unmatched junction nucleotides: 7. This CDR3 has 14 amino acids. CDR1 is SGHDT and CDR2 is YYEEEE in the germline V gene. CDR3 residues: CASSKGQVRETQYF. The CDR3 DNA follows: TGTGCCAGCAGCAAAGGACAGGTCCGAGAGACCCAGTACTTC.

As concerns this clone: Within the sample, other DNA sequences also encode this same CDR3. The rearrangement joins TRBV28 to TRBJ2-7, with D perhaps matching TRBD1 (5 bases). Trimming took off 5 bases at V and 0 bases at J, with 11 bases between the two ends. Germline V gene lookup returns CDR1 MDHEN and CDR2 SYDVKM. The CDR3 length is 14 residues. The CDR3 loop is CASSHRQYSYEQYF. DNA for the CDR3: TGTGCCAGCAGTCACAGACAGTACTCCTACGAGCAGTACTTC.

The genes are TRBV11-1 and TRBJ2-3, with TRBD2 matching over 13 bases. V lost 5 bases and J lost 8; bases outside the gene matches: 7. The germline CDR1 and CDR2 sequences are SGHAT and FQDESV (reference sequence). The CDR3 has 15 amino acids. The CDR3 here is CASSLLAGGVGTQYF. CDR3 sequence (DNA): TGTGCCAGCAGCCTACTAGCGGGGGGGGTTGGTACGCAGTATTTT.

V and J are TRBV19 and TRBJ1-5; tentative D call: TRBD1 (6 bases). Germline CDR1 is LNHDA and CDR2 is SQIVND (reference sequence). The V and J ends lost 5 bases and 1 base respectively, with 18 bases between them. This CDR3 has 17 residues. As DNA, the CDR3 is TGTGCCAGTAGTCCAAGGGGGTGGGGGATGAGCAATCAGCCCCAGCATTTT. This codes for CASSPRGWGMSNQPQHF. The full variable domain, rest sourced from reference TRBV19 and TRBJ1-5, is DGGITQSPKYLFRKEGQNVTLSCEQNLNHDAMYWYRQDPGQGLRLIYYSQIVNDFQKGDIAEGYSVSREKKESFPLTVTSAQKNPTAFYLCASSPRGWGMSNQPQHFGDGTRLSIL.

This clone has a handful of counts. The V call is TRBV7-6, the J call TRBJ1-5; 7 bases fit TRBD1. Trimming removed 1 base from V and 6 bases from J; junction bases left unmatched: 6. The CDR3 spans 15 residues. Per the germline V gene, CDR1 is SGHVS and CDR2 is FNYEAQ. The CDR3 sequence: CASSLDSGGGQPQHF. In DNA, the CDR3 is TGTGCCAGCAGCTTAGATTCAGGGGGTGGTCAGCCCCAGCATTTT.

CDR3 amino acids: CASRRATGTGSYEQYF. The CDR3 DNA sequence: TGTGCCAGCAGGCGAGCTACCGGGACAGGGTCCTACGAGCAGTACTTC. The chain links TRBV28 to TRBJ2-5; 9 bases line up with TRBD1. The J call may be in error: the DNA end matches TRBJ2-7 better. Germline V gene lookup returns CDR1 MDHEN and CDR2 SYDVKM. The CDR3 covers 16 residues.

The rearrangement links TRBV28 to TRBJ1-5; maybe TRBD1 (5 bases). Trimming cost V 6 bases and J 0 bases, with 12 bases left between them. CDR1 is MDHEN, CDR2 SYDVKM, per germline. This CDR3 is 15 amino acids long. CDR3 sequence: CASRWTLLSNQPQHF. CDR3 in DNA: TGTGCCAGCAGATGGACACTCCTTAGCAATCAGCCCCAGCATTTT. The complete variable domain, with remaining parts taken from reference TRBV28 and TRBJ1-5, reads DVKVTQSSRYLVKRTGEKVFLECVQDMDHENMFWYRQDPGLGLRLIYFSYDVKMKEKGDIPEGYSVSREKKERFSLILESASTNQTSMYLCASRWTLLSNQPQHFGDGTRLSIL.

The CDR3 nucleotides are TGTGCCAGCAGCCCGGTCTCTAGCACAGATACGCAGTATTTT. Translated: CASSPVSSTDTQYF. The J gene is TRBJ2-3, the V gene TRBV11-2; D remains unclear. CDR3 size: 14 residues. The V end lost 5 bases, the J end lost 0 bases, and 9 bases lay between the germline ends. Germline V gene lookup returns CDR1 SGHAT and CDR2 FQNNGV.

This chain uses TRBV5-8 with TRBJ1-2, with 7 bases fitting TRBD1. The germline V gene has CDR1 SGHTS and CDR2 YDEGEE. V lost 0 bases, J lost 2 bases, and 7 bases stayed unmatched. The CDR3 has 16 residues. As DNA, the CDR3 is TGTGCCAGCAGCTTGGACCTGACAGGGACCAACTATGGCTACACCTTC. This translates into CASSLDLTGTNYGYTF.

This clone was observed a few times. The CDR3 protein is CAISESRSSGGYEQYF. CDR3 nucleotides: TGTGCCATCAGTGAGTCGAGGTCTAGCGGGGGCTACGAGCAGTACTTC. The rearrangement joins TRBV10-3 to TRBJ2-7; TRBD2 aligns across 10 bases. J was trimmed by 3 bases and V by 0 bases; bases with no gene match: 5. The CDR3 contains 16 residues. Germline CDR1 reads ENHRY; CDR2 reads SYGVKD.

This clone was found a few times. The chain joins TRBV2 to TRBJ1-5; D uncertain. Germline V lookup: CDR1 SNHLY, CDR2 FYNNEI. Deletions cut 4 bases from V and 0 bases from J, with 4 bases between. This CDR3 is 13 amino acids long. The CDR3 reads CASSAGSNQPQHF. CDR3 bases: TGTGCCAGCAGTGCAGGTAGCAATCAGCCCCAGCATTTT.

V and J are TRBV7-2 and TRBJ1-2; 7 positions agree with TRBD1. The J segment lost 8 bases and the V segment lost 0 bases, leaving 6 bases of the junction unmatched. CDR1 and CDR2 (germline): SGHTA, FQGNSA. The CDR3 loop spans 14 amino acids. Written as DNA, the CDR3 is TGTGCCAGCAGCTTAGCAGGGGGCGGTGAAGGCTACACCTTC. Its protein product is CASSLAGGGEGYTF. Drawing the rest from reference TRBV7-2 and TRBJ1-2, the complete variable domain is GAGVSQSPSNKVTEKGKDVELRCDPISGHTALYWYRQSLGQGLEFLIYFQGNSAPDKSGLPSDRFSAERTGGSVSTLTIQRTQQEDSAVYLCASSLAGGGEGYTFGSGTRLTVV.